These 32 T cell receptor beta chains were all obtained from the same sample, sequenced in a study of blood T cell repertoires in COVID-19. Assay: immunoSEQ multiplex PCR; the TCRdb copy retains only in-frame clones and omits some. The sample consists of approximately 300,000 clones, nearly 90% of them appearing once. Sequencing was carried out using PBMCs or T cells enriched from blood (not recorded which). Source of these receptors: a woman aged 25 to 39 who had recovered from COVID-19.

This chain connects TRBV9 to TRBJ1-1; 10 bases fit TRBD1. Germline V lookup: CDR1 SGDLS, CDR2 YYNGEE. V lost 3 bases, J lost 2 bases, and 4 bases stayed unmatched. The CDR3 contains 15 residues. DNA for the CDR3: TGTGCCAGCAGCGGGGGACAGGGGATTAACACTGAAGCTTTCTTT. It yields the protein CASSGGQGINTEAFF.

The rearrangement joins TRBV2 to TRBJ1-2, with TRBD1 matching over 7 bases. There are 17 residues in the CDR3. V lost 6 bases, J lost 3 bases, and 16 bases stayed unmatched. Per germline, CDR1 SNHLY and CDR2 FYNNEI. CDR3 bases: TGTGCCAGCAGGGCCGGGACAGCCCTCGGGGCTTACTATGGCTACACCTTC. Protein product: CASRAGTALGAYYGYTF.

This clone was recorded once. The chain is built from TRBV19 and TRBJ2-7, with 7 bases fitting TRBD1. The V gene's germline CDR1 is LNHDA and CDR2 SQIVND (reference sequence). J gave up 0 bases and V 2 bases, and 10 bases lay outside the gene matches. This CDR3 spans 17 amino acids. CDR3 amino acids: CASSITWDSFSSYEQYF. CDR3 DNA sequence: TGTGCCAGTAGTATAACCTGGGACAGTTTCAGCTCCTACGAGCAGTACTTC.

This clone has just a few counts. The gene calls are TRBV19 and TRBJ1-1; tentative D call: TRBD1 (5 bases). Germline V CDR1 and CDR2: LNHDA, SQIVND (reference sequence). This CDR3 region has 14 residues. V shed 7 bases and J shed 0 bases, with 12 bases lying between them. The CDR3 region is CASTAGRLNTEAFF. The CDR3, as DNA: TGTGCCAGTACCGCGGGACGACTGAACACTGAAGCTTTCTTT.

Of note for this clone: Other nucleotide sequences from this sample produce the same CDR3. This chain connects TRBV7-2 to TRBJ2-1, with 11 bases identical to TRBD1. V shed 5 bases, J shed 4 bases, and the junction held 4 bases outside the gene matches. This CDR3 comprises 15 residues. The germline CDR1 and CDR2 sequences are SGHTA and FQGNSA. CDR3 DNA sequence: TGTGCCAGCAGCCGGGACAGGGGGTCTTACAATGAGCAGTTCTTC. Encoded protein: CASSRDRGSYNEQFF.

The chain has TRBV4-1 and TRBJ2-7; no clear D gene. V lost 1 base, J lost 2 bases, and 12 bases lay in between. Per germline, CDR1 MGHRA and CDR2 YSYEKL. The CDR3 runs 15 residues. The CDR3 DNA is TGCGCCAGCAGCCAAGTGGAGACGGCCCCCTACGAGCAGTACTTC. Protein product: CASSQVETAPYEQYF.

This chain connects TRBV9 to TRBJ1-2; no clear D gene. V was cut by 3 bases and J by 2 bases, with 8 bases left in between. The CDR3 spans 13 residues. Germline CDR1 and CDR2: SGDLS and YYNGEE. CDR3 protein: CASSAGGNYGYTF. The CDR3 DNA follows: TGTGCCAGCAGCGCCGGCGGGAACTATGGCTACACCTTC.

The sample holds one count of this clone. The J gene is TRBJ1-5, the V gene TRBV30; 10 positions match TRBD1. Germline V gene sequence: CDR1 GTSNPN, CDR2 SVGIG (reference sequence). This CDR3 is built from 15 residues. V lost 2 bases and J lost 6; bases outside the gene matches: 7. The CDR3 spells CAWSHGTGVRQPQHF. In DNA form, the CDR3 reads TGTGCCTGGAGTCACGGGACAGGGGTGCGTCAGCCCCAGCATTTT.

This clone occurred once. The chain joins TRBV29-1 to TRBJ1-2, with 7 nucleotides matching TRBD1. V gave up 0 bases and J gave up 7 bases; unmatched junction bases: 5. This CDR3 region has 13 residues. Germline V gene lookup returns CDR1 SQVTM and CDR2 ANQGSEA. The CDR3 sequence is CSVEEQGSGGYTF. The CDR3 bases are TGCAGCGTTGAAGAACAGGGGTCGGGTGGCTACACCTTC. Looking up the rest from reference TRBV29-1 and TRBJ1-2 gives the full variable domain: SAVISQKPSRDICQRGTSLTIQCQVDSQVTMMFWYRQQPGQSLTLIATANQGSEATYESGFVIDKFPISRPNLTFSTLTVSNMSPEDSSIYLCSVEEQGSGGYTFGSGTRLTVV.

This clone was recorded a few times. The chain employs TRBV4-2 and TRBJ1-1; tentatively, D is TRBD1 (5 bases). Germline CDR1 LGHNA, CDR2 YNFKEQ. The germline V and J ends were trimmed by 5 bases and 1 base, with 17 bases remaining between them. This CDR3 region has 16 residues. CDR3 coding DNA: TGTGCCAGCAGCACGACGGAGGGGCAGGGGAACACTGAAGCTTTCTTT. This sequence encodes CASSTTEGQGNTEAFF.

The rearrangement joins TRBV6-5 to TRBJ1-5; TRBD1 aligns across 7 bases. Germline-derived CDR1 and CDR2 are MNHEY and SVGAGI. The CDR3 is 13 residues long. The ends lost 6 bases at V and 16 bases at J; junction bases unmatched: 15. CDR3 sequence: CASSPPVPGQLHF. CDR3 in DNA: TGTGCCAGCAGCCCCCCAGTACCGGGACAGTTACATTTT.

This clone has just a few counts. This sequence joins TRBV19 and TRBJ2-3; 14 bases map to TRBD2. Germline trimming cut 7 bases from V and 0 bases from J; bases unmatched to any gene: 9. Germline values: CDR1 LNHDA, CDR2 SQIVND (reference sequence). The CDR3 has 18 amino acids. The CDR3 reads CASTRLAGGPGSTDTQYF. CDR3 in DNA: TGTGCCAGTACCCGACTAGCGGGGGGGCCTGGTAGCACAGATACGCAGTATTTT.

J is TRBJ1-3 and V is TRBV4-3, with D unresolved. The germline V and J ends were trimmed by 2 bases and 0 bases, with 8 bases remaining between them. The CDR3 is made up of 15 amino acids. CDR1 is LGHNA and CDR2 is YSLEER in the germline V gene. CDR3 protein: CASSQQRFSGNTIYF. The CDR3 bases are TGCGCCAGCAGCCAACAACGGTTCTCTGGAAACACCATATATTTT.

V gene TRBV21-1 combines with J gene TRBJ1-6; the D call TRBD1 from the table was never checked on the DNA. TRBV21-1 is termed a pseudogene. This CDR3 comprises 17 residues. The chain's CDR3 is CASSNTPQIADNSPLHF. CDR3 DNA sequence: TGTGCCAGCAGCAACACCCCGCAAATTGCAGATAATTCACCCCTCCACTTT.

In this sample, this clone turned up a few times. This CDR3 reads CASSPPTGENTEAFF. The CDR3 region has the DNA TGTGCCAGCAGCCCCCCGACAGGGGAAAACACTGAAGCTTTCTTT. The chain is built from TRBV5-4 and TRBJ1-1; 8 bases fit TRBD1. From germline, CDR1 is SGHNT and CDR2 YYREEE (reference sequence). The V segment lost 4 bases and the J segment 2 bases; nucleotides outside the gene matches: 7. This CDR3 region has 15 residues.

This clone was seen a single time. The chain combines TRBV2 with TRBJ1-5, with 12 bases lining up with TRBD1. The CDR3 spans 17 residues. V gave up 4 bases and J gave up 5 bases; unmatched junction bases: 9. The germline CDR1 and CDR2 sequences are SNHLY and FYNNEI. In DNA, the CDR3 is TGTGCCAGCAGTGTAAGTAGCGGGACAGGGGGCGATCAGCCCCAGCATTTT. Its protein product is CASSVSSGTGGDQPQHF.

The V and J genes are TRBV13 and TRBJ2-5; 7 nucleotides line up with TRBD2. Germline V gene lookup returns CDR1 PRHDT and CDR2 FYEKMQ (reference sequence). This CDR3 is 16 amino acids long. J lost 5 bases, V lost 6 bases, and 15 bases had no gene match. The CDR3 loop is CASSRRLALGGETQYF. The CDR3 DNA is TGTGCCAGCAGTCGAAGACTAGCCCTGGGTGGCGAGACCCAGTACTTC.

In its sample, this clone was seen a few times. This chain connects TRBV11-2 to TRBJ1-4, with TRBD1 as a possible D gene (6 bases). Germline values: CDR1 SGHAT, CDR2 FQNNGV. This CDR3 spans 13 amino acids. The V end lost 0 bases, the J end lost 11 bases, and 10 bases lay between the germline ends. The CDR3 is CASSLEQGQKLFF. The CDR3 region has the DNA TGTGCCAGCAGCTTAGAGCAGGGGCAGAAACTGTTTTTT.

V is TRBV6-5 and J is TRBJ1-2; D gene ambiguous. Germline assignment: CDR1 MNHEY and CDR2 SVGAGI. Trimming took off 11 bases at V and 4 bases at J, with 23 bases between the two ends. The CDR3 has 15 amino acids. In nucleotides, the CDR3 is TGTGCCTCCTGGCCAACGACCGGCGGCCTCTATGGCTACACCTTC. Translated: CASWPTTGGLYGYTF.

About this clone: Different DNA sequences within this sample yield the same CDR3. The chain links TRBV5-1 to TRBJ1-2, with 10 bases identical to TRBD1. This CDR3 has 14 amino acids. The V gene's germline CDR1 is SGHRS and CDR2 YFSETQ. The J segment lost 8 bases and the V segment lost 0 bases, leaving 4 bases of the junction unmatched. CDR3 nucleotide sequence: TGCGCCAGCAGCTTGGCCGCGACAGGGGGCGGCTACACCTTC. It encodes CASSLAATGGGYTF.

V usage is TRBV10-1 and J usage is TRBJ1-5; 9 bases map to TRBD1. The CDR3 runs 19 residues. CDR1 is WNHNN, CDR2 SYGVQD, per germline (reference sequence). J gave up 0 bases and V 5 bases, and 14 bases lay outside the gene matches. CDR3 bases: TGCGCCAGCAGTTACCCCGGGACAGGGATTAGATATAGCAATCAGCCCCAGCATTTT. Translation gives CASSYPGTGIRYSNQPQHF.

CDR3 in amino acids: CASSRGTSGDNNEQFF. The CDR3 DNA sequence: TGTGCCAGCTCTCGCGGGACTAGCGGGGACAACAATGAGCAGTTCTTC. The chain combines TRBV18 with TRBJ2-1; 13 nucleotides align to TRBD2. The CDR3 loop spans 16 amino acids. The J segment lost 5 bases and the V segment lost 6 bases, leaving 7 bases of the junction unmatched. Germline values: CDR1 KGHSH, CDR2 LQKENI.

This chain connects TRBV3-1 (or the pseudogene TRBV3-2) to TRBJ1-6, with 9 bases identical to TRBD1. In germline, CDR1 is LGHDT, CDR2 YNNKEL (reference sequence). CDR3 size: 15 residues. The V segment lost 4 bases and the J segment 10 bases; nucleotides outside the gene matches: 8. CDR3 sequence (DNA): TGTGCCAGCAGCCGCGGACAGGGGCTTAGATCACCCCTCCACTTT. Translating it yields CASSRGQGLRSPLHF.

The rearrangement links TRBV7-9 to TRBJ1-1, with 8 bases aligning to TRBD1. The CDR3 has 14 residues. Germline values: CDR1 SEHNR, CDR2 FQNEAQ (reference sequence). J lost 4 bases, V lost 6 bases, and 7 bases had no gene match. The CDR3 DNA reads TGTGCCAGCAGGAGACAGGGGCTCACCACTGAAGCTTTCTTT. This encodes CASRRQGLTTEAFF.

The genes are TRBV3-1 (or the pseudogene TRBV3-2) and TRBJ2-4; possible D gene TRBD1, 6 bases. CDR3 size: 14 residues. V was trimmed by 6 bases and J by 1 base, leaving 10 bases between them. Germline CDR1 LGHDT, CDR2 YNNKEL (reference sequence). In nucleotides, the CDR3 is TGTGCCAGCAGACAGGGTTCGGCCAAAAACATTCAGTACTTC. Amino acids: CASRQGSAKNIQYF.

The gene calls are TRBV6-2 or TRBV6-3 and TRBJ1-2; a weak D match, TRBD1 (5 bases). V lost 4 bases to trimming and J lost 8 bases, with 8 bases between them. The germline V gene encodes CDR1 MNHEY and CDR2 SVGEGT. The CDR3 runs to 11 residues. Here the CDR3 reads CASSSPGGYTF. CDR3 coding DNA: TGTGCCAGCAGTTCCCCAGGGGGCTACACCTTC.

This rearrangement joins TRBV5-4 to TRBJ2-7, with D possibly matching TRBD2 (7 bases). There are 15 residues in the CDR3. The germline V gene has CDR1 SGHNT and CDR2 YYREEE (reference sequence). The ends were cut back, 3 bases at V and 0 bases at J, with 13 bases in the middle. Here the CDR3 DNA reads TGTGCCAGCAGCTCGCCGGGGGGCCTCTCCTACGAGCAGTACTTC. It is translated as CASSSPGGLSYEQYF.

The chain links TRBV27 to TRBJ1-6, with 7 bases identical to TRBD1. CDR1 is MNHEY and CDR2 is SMNVEV in the germline V gene (reference sequence). The CDR3 has 18 amino acids. V shed 1 base, J shed 2 bases, and the junction held 8 bases outside the gene matches. In nucleotides, the CDR3 is TGTGCCAGCAGTTTATTGGTCAGGGGGAGCGCCTATAATTCACCCCTCCACTTT. Translated: CASSLLVRGSAYNSPLHF.

The chain joins TRBV2 to TRBJ2-7, with D perhaps TRBD2 (7 bases). CDR3 length: 15 amino acids. V shed 7 bases and J shed 5 bases, with 21 bases lying between them. The germline CDR1 and CDR2 sequences are SNHLY and FYNNEI. The CDR3 coding sequence is TGTGCCAGCACCAAAAGGGGGGGAAGGGTCGACGAGCAGTACTTC. It codes for CASTKRGGRVDEQYF.

The chain employs TRBV10-2 and TRBJ1-5; TRBD1 aligns across 11 bases. This CDR3 has 15 amino acids. Germline-derived CDR1 and CDR2 are WSHSY and SAAADI. The junction had 3 bases not matched to a gene; V was cut back by 8 bases and J by 0 bases. CDR3 loop: CASRDRGYSNQPQHF. DNA of the CDR3: TGCGCCAGCCGGGACAGGGGGTATAGCAATCAGCCCCAGCATTTT.

In this sample, this clone turned up a few times. The chain employs TRBV9 and TRBJ1-4, with D possibly TRBD1 on 6 matching bases. V dropped 2 bases and J dropped 8 bases, with 19 bases sitting between them. The length of the CDR3 is 16 residues. CDR1 and CDR2 from the germline V gene are SGDLS and YYNGEE. The CDR3 region is CASSVRPTGEVEKLFF. CDR3 nucleotides: TGTGCCAGCAGCGTCCGGCCGACAGGTGAAGTGGAAAAACTGTTTTTT.

This clone was detected only a few times. V is TRBV2 and J is TRBJ1-6, with 7 bases lining up with TRBD1. The CDR3 extends over 15 amino acids. V was pared by 6 bases and J by 7 bases, with 9 bases of the junction left unmatched. The V gene's germline CDR1 is SNHLY and CDR2 FYNNEI. The CDR3 loop is CASSPYRGENSPLHF. In nucleotides, the CDR3 is TGTGCCAGCAGCCCCTACAGGGGAGAAAATTCACCCCTCCACTTT. Variable domain in full (rest from reference TRBV2 and TRBJ1-6): EPEVTQTPSHQVTQMGQEVILRCVPISNHLYFYWYRQILGQKVEFLVSFYNNEISEKSEIFDDQFSVERPDGSNFTLKIRSTKLEDSAMYFCASSPYRGENSPLHFGNGTRLTVT.